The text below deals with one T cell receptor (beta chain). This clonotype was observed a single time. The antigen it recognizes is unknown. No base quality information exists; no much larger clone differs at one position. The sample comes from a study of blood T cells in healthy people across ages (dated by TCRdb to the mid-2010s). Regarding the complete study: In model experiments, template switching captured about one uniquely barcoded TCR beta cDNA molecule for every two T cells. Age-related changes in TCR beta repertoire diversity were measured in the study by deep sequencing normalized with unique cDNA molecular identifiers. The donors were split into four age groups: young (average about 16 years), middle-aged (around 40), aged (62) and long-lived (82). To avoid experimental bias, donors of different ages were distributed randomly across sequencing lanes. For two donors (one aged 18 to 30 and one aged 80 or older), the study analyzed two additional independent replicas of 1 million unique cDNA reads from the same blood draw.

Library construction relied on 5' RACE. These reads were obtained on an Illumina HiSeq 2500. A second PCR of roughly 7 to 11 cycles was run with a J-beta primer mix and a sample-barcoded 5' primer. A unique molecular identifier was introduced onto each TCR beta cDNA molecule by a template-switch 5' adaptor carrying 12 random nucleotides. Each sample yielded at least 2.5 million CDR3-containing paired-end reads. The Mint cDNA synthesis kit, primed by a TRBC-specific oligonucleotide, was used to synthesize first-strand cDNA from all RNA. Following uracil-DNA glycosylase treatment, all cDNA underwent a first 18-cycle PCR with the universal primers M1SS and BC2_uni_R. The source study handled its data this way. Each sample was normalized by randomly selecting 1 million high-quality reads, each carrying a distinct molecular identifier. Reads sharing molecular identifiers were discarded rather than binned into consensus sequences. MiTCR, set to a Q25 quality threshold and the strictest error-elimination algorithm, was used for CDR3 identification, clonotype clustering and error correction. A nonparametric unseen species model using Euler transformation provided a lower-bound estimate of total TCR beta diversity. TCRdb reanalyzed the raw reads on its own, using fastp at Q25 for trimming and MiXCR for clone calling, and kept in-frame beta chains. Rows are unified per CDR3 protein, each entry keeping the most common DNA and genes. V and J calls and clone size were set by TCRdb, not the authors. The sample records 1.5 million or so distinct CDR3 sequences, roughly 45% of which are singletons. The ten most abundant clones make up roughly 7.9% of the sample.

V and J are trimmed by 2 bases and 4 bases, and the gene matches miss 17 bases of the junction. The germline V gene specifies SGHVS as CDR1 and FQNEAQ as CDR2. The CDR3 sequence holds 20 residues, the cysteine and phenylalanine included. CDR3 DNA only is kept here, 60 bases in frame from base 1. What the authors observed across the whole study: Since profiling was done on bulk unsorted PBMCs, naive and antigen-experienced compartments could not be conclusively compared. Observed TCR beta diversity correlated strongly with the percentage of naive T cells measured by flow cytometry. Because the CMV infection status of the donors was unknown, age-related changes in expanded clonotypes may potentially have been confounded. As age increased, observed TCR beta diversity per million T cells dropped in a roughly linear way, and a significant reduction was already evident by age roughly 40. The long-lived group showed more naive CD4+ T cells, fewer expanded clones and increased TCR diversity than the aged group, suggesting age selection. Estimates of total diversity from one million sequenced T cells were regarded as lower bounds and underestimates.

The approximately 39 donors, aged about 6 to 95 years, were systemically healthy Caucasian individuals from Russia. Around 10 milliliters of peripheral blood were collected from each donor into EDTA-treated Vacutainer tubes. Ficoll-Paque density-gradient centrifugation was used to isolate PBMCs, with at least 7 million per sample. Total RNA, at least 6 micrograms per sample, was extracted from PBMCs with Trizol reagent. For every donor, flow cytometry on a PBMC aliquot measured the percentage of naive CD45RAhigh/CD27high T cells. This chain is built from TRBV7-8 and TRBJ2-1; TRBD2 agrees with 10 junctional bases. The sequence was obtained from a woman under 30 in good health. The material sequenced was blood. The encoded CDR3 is CASSLSGRLAGGLAYNEQFF. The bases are TGTGCCAGCAGCTTATCAGGGCGGTTAGCGGGAGGTCTTGCTTACAATGAGCAGTTCTTC.